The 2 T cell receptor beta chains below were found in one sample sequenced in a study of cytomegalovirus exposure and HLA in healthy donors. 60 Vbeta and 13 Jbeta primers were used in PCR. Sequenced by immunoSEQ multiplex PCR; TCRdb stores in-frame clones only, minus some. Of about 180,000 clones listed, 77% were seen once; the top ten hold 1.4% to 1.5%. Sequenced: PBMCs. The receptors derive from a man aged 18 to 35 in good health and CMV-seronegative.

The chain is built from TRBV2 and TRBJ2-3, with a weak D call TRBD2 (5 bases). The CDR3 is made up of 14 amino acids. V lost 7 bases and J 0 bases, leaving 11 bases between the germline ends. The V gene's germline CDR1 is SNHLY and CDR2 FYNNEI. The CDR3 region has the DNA TGTGCCAGCACCGAGGGCCCTAGCACAGATACGCAGTATTTT. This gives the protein CASTEGPSTDTQYF.

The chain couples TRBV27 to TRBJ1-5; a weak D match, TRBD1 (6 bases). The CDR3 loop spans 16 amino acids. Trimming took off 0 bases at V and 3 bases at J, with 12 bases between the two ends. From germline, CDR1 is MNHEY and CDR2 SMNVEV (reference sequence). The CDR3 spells CASSLSRGSINQPQHF. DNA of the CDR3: TGTGCCAGCAGTTTATCCAGGGGCTCGATCAATCAGCCCCAGCATTTT.